The T cell receptor (beta chain) described here comes from a study of shared clonotypes between healthy human individuals. Using immunoSEQ multiplex PCR, the repertoire was profiled, and TCRdb retains in-frame clones only, with some absent. The sample shows about 2.4 million clones, around 94% of them seen only once. The receptor was isolated from a man between 18 and 35 years old in good health. The sample was naive CD4+ T cells sorted from blood. Subset: CD45RA+ positively selected.

CDR3 bases: TGTGCCAGCAGCTCGGGGACAGATAATTCACCCCTCCACTTT. It is translated as CASSSGTDNSPLHF. J is TRBJ1-6 and V is TRBV7-3, with 7 bases aligning to TRBD1. J gave up 5 bases and V 4 bases, and 2 bases lay outside the gene matches. Germline V gene sequence: CDR1 SGHTA, CDR2 FQGTGA. The length of the CDR3 is 14 residues.